These T cell receptor beta chains were read from a single sample in a study of T cell repertoires in aging, cancer and after chemotherapy. TCRdb re-derived calls from the multiplex PCR reads in MiXCR, one entry per CDR3 protein. The table has 400 to 500 distinct CDR3 sequences, 15% to 20% seen once. Sequencing was performed on blood. The receptors come from a human donor with a solid tumor. Both conserved end residues are part of each CDR3. A D gene is named only where the DNA matches it firmly. For some rows the clone size is stated as once, few or many, or as a class when expanded; others skip it.

medium-sized	TRBD2	TRBV10-1	TRBJ2-5	CASSPPTSGGETQYF	TGCGCCAGCAGTCCACCTACTAGCGGGGGGGAGACCCAGTACTTC
medium-sized	TRBD1	TRBV5-8	TRBJ2-2	CASSTRNRGAGELFF	TGTGCCAGCAGCACGCGAAACAGGGGAGCCGGGGAGCTGTTTTTT
-	-	TRBV6-1	TRBJ2-7	CASSEQGSYEQYF	TGTGCCAGCAGTGAGCAGGGGTCCTACGAGCAGTACTTC
large	-	TRBV12-3/TRBV12-4	TRBJ1-4	CASSFSWASEKLFF	TGTGCCAGCAGTTTCTCCTGGGCGAGTGAAAAACTGTTTTTT
medium-sized	-	TRBV18	TRBJ1-1	CASSPITSEAFF	TGTGCCAGCTCACCAATCACCTCTGAAGCTTTCTTT
once	TRBD2	TRBV5-4	TRBJ2-7	CASSLGLAGGAYEQYF	TGTGCCAGCAGCTTGGGGCTAGCGGGAGGCGCCTACGAGCAGTACTTC
large	-	TRBV5-1	TRBJ2-3	CASSLAWQGADTQYF	TGCGCCAGCAGCTTGGCCTGGCAAGGGGCAGATACGCAGTATTTT
medium-sized	TRBD1	TRBV5-1	TRBJ2-7	CASSWGQGAPDEQYF	TGCGCCAGCAGCTGGGGACAGGGAGCCCCCGACGAGCAGTACTTC
medium-sized	TRBD2	TRBV12-5	TRBJ2-1	CASGLSMSGLARLGYEQFF	TGTGCTAGTGGTTTGTCCATGTCGGGACTAGCGCGTTTAGGGTATGAGCAGTTCTTC
medium-sized	-	TRBV27	TRBJ2-1	CASRLGGGFTYEQFF	TGTGCCAGCCGACTAGGGGGGGGATTTACGTATGAGCAGTTCTTC
hyperexpanded	TRBD2	TRBV12-3/TRBV12-4	TRBJ2-1	CASSLGGLAGDSQFF	TGTGCCAGCAGTTTGGGCGGACTAGCGGGAGATTCGCAGTTCTTC
-	TRBD1	TRBV4-1	TRBJ1-1	CASSQGGTGGVTVNTEAFF	TGCGCCAGCAGCCAGGGGGGGACAGGGGGTGTTACGGTGAACACTGAAGCTTTCTTT
large	TRBD1	TRBV7-6	TRBJ2-6	CASSPRTGGSGANVLTF	TGTGCCAGCAGCCCCAGGACAGGGGGTTCTGGGGCCAACGTCCTGACTTTC
medium-sized	-	TRBV7-2	TRBJ2-1	CASSSDGDYNEQFF	TGTGCCAGCAGCTCGGACGGGGACTACAATGAGCAGTTCTTC
-	TRBD2	TRBV10-2	TRBJ2-7	CASSEYPSSGSYEQYF	TGCGCCAGCAGTGAGTACCCGTCTAGCGGATCCTACGAGCAGTACTTC
large	-	TRBV6-2/TRBV6-3	TRBJ1-6	CASSYLELNSPLHF	TGTGCCAGCAGTTACCTGGAGCTTAATTCACCCCTCCACTTT
medium-sized	TRBD1	TRBV19	TRBJ1-5	CASRDGQGEHQPQHF	TGTGCCAGTAGGGACGGACAGGGCGAGCATCAGCCCCAGCATTTT
medium-sized	-	TRBV5-1	TRBJ2-7	CASSKRTDSYEQYF	TGCGCCAGCAGCAAAAGGACAGACTCCTACGAGCAGTACTTC
large	-	TRBV14	TRBJ2-7	CASSHPRGSYEQYF	TGTGCCAGCAGCCACCCGAGGGGTTCCTACGAGCAGTACTTC
large	-	TRBV29-1	TRBJ2-7	CSVLSADFSYEQYF	TGCAGCGTTTTATCAGCGGATTTCTCCTACGAGCAGTACTTC
large	-	TRBV19	TRBJ1-2	CASSNYYGYTF	TGTGCCAGTAGTAACTACTATGGCTACACCTTC
large	-	TRBV20-1	TRBJ2-3	CSAPGTQGHTQYF	TGCAGTGCCCCCGGGACTCAAGGTCATACGCAGTATTTT
medium-sized	-	TRBV5-1	TRBJ1-4	CASSYRTATNEKLFF	TGCGCCAGCAGCTACCGGACTGCAACTAATGAAAAACTGTTTTTT
medium-sized	TRBD1	TRBV7-9	TRBJ2-7	CASSPRDRRPLNAQYF	TGTGCCAGCAGCCCGCGGGACAGGAGACCTTTAAACGCGCAGTACTTC
large	-	TRBV7-2	TRBJ2-5	CASSLAGGETQYF	TGTGCCAGCAGCTTAGCTGGGGGTGAGACCCAGTACTTC
-	-	TRBV28	TRBJ1-1	CASSQRETANTEAFF	TGTGCCAGCAGCCAAAGGGAGACAGCAAACACTGAAGCTTTCTTT
-	TRBD2	TRBV12-3/TRBV12-4	TRBJ2-1	CASSLGGLAGTHF	TGTGCCAGCAGTTTGGGCGGACTAGCGGGGACCCACTTC
-	-	TRBV29-1	TRBJ2-3	CSVEGGRTDTQYF	TGCAGCGTTGAGGGGGGGCGTACAGATACGCAGTATTTT
few	TRBD2	TRBV5-4	TRBJ2-7	CASSLSGRGIHEQYF	TGTGCCAGCAGCTTGAGTGGGCGGGGGATCCACGAGCAGTACTTC
-	TRBD2	TRBV5-4	TRBJ2-1	CASSPSGGTNEQFF	TGTGCCAGCAGCCCTAGCGGGGGGACCAATGAGCAGTTCTTC
-	-	TRBV18	TRBJ2-2	CASSPLATNTGELFF	TGTGCCAGCTCACCACTAGCGACGAACACAGGGGAGCTGTTTTTT
large	TRBD1	TRBV7-9	TRBJ1-2	CASSTGEGDYGYTF	TGTGCCAGCAGCACAGGGGAGGGCGACTATGGCTACACCTTC